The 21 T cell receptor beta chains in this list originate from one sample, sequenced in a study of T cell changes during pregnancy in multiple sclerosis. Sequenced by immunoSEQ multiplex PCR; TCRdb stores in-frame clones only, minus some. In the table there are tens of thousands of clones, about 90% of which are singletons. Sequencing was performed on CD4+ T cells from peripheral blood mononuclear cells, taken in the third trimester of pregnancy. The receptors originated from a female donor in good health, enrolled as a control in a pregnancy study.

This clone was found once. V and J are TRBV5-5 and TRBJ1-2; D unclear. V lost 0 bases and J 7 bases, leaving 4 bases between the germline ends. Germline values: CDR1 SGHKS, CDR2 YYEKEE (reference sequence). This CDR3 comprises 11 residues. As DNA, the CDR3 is TGTGCCAGCAGCTTGGCCTTTGGCTACACCTTC. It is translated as CASSLAFGYTF. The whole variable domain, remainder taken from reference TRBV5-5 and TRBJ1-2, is DAGVTQSPTHLIKTRGQQVTLRCSPISGHKSVSWYQQVLGQGPQFIFQYYEKEERGRGNFPDRFSARQFPNYSSELNVNALLLGDSALYLCASSLAFGYTFGSGTRLTVV.

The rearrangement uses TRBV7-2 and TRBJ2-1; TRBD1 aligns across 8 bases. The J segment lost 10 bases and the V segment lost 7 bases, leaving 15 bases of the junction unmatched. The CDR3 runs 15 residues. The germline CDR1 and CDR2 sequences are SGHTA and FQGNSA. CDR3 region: CASKLTGTGNREQFF. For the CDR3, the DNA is TGTGCCAGCAAGCTTACTGGGACAGGTAACCGAGAGCAGTTCTTC.

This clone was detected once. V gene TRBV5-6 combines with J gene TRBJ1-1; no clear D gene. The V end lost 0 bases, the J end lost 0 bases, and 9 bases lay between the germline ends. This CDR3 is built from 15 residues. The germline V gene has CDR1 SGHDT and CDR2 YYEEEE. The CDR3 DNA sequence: TGTGCCAGCAGCTTGGGGGCAGCAATGAACACTGAAGCTTTCTTT. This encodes CASSLGAAMNTEAFF.

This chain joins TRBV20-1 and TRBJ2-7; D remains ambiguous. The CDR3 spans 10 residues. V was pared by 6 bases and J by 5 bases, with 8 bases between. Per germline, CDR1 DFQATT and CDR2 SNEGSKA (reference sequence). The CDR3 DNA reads TGCAGTGCATTCCTAGACGAGCAGTACTTC. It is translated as CSAFLDEQYF.

CDR3 bases: TGTGCCAGCAGTGAACAGGGGAGGGCTGGAAACACCATATATTTT. Its translation: CASSEQGRAGNTIYF. The rearrangement joins TRBV6-1 to TRBJ1-3, with D perhaps matching TRBD1 (6 bases). Looked up from germline, CDR1 is MNHNS and CDR2 is SASEGT. The CDR3 has 15 amino acids. V was clipped by 2 bases and J by 2 bases, with 10 bases between them.

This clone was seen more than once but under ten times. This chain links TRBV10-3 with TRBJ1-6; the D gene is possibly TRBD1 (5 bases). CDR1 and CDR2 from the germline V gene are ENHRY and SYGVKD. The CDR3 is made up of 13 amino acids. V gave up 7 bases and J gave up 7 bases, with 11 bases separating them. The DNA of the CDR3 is TGTGCCATCACCCTGGGGGGGAATTCACCCCTCCACTTT. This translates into CAITLGGNSPLHF.

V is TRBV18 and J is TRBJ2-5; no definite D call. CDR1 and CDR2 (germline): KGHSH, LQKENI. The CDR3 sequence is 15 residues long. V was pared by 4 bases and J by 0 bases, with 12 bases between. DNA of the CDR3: TGTGCCAGCTCACTTAGACTCGCCAACCAAGAGACCCAGTACTTC. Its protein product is CASSLRLANQETQYF.

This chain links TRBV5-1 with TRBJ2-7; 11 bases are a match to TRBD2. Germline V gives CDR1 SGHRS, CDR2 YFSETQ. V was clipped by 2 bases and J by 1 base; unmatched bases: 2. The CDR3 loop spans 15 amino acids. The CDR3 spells CASSLLAGDSYEQYF. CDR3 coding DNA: TGCGCCAGCAGCTTACTAGCGGGAGATTCCTACGAGCAGTACTTC.

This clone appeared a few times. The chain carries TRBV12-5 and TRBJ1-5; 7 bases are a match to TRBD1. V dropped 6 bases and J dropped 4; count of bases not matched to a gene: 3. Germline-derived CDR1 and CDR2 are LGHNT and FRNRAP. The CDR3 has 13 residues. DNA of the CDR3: TGTGCTAGTGGCCTGACAGGGAATCAGCCCCAGCATTTT. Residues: CASGLTGNQPQHF.

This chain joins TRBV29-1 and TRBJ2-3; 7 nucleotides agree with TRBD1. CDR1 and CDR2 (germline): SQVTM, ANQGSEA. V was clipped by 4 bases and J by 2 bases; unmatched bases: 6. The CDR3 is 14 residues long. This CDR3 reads CSVGTGTSTDTQYF. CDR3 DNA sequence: TGCAGCGTTGGGACAGGTACTTCCACAGATACGCAGTATTTT.

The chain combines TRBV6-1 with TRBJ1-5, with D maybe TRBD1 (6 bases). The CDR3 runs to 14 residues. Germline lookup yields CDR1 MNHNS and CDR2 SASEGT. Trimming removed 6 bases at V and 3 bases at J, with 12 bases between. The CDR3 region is CASRETGFNQPQHF. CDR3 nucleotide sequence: TGTGCCAGCAGGGAAACAGGGTTCAATCAGCCCCAGCATTTT.

Written as DNA, the CDR3 is TGTGCCAGCAGCGTAACTTCCACAGATACGCAGTATTTT. Translating gives CASSVTSTDTQYF. The chain employs TRBV9 and TRBJ2-3; unclear D gene. CDR1 is SGDLS and CDR2 is YYNGEE in the germline V gene. This CDR3 region has 13 residues. Trimming took 1 base from V and 2 from J, leaving 5 bases between them.

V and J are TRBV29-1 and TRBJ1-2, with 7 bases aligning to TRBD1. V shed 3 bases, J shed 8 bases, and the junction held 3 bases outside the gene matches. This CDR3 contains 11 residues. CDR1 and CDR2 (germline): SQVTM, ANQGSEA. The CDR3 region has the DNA TGCAGCGTTGACCAGGGGGAGGGCTACACCTTC. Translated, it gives CSVDQGEGYTF.

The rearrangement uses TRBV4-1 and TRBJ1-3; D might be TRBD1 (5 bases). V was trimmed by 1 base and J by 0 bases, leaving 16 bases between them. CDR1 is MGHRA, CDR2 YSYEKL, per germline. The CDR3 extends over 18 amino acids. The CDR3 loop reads CASSQALLTVNSGNTIYF. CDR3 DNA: TGCGCCAGCAGCCAAGCCCTATTGACAGTTAACTCTGGAAACACCATATATTTT.

The CDR3 DNA reads as TGTGCCAGGGACAGGCGGGGGGATACGCAGTATTTT. This encodes CARDRRGDTQYF. This chain uses TRBV30 with TRBJ2-3, with a weak D call TRBD1 (8 bases). The CDR3 totals 12 residues. Trimming stripped 8 bases from V and 6 bases from J, with 15 bases between. From germline, CDR1 is GTSNPN and CDR2 SVGIG (reference sequence).

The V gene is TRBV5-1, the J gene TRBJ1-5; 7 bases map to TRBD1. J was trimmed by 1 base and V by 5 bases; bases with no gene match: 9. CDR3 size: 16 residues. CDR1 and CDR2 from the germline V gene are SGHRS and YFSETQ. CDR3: CASSFLTGSSNQPQHF. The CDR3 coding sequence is TGCGCCAGCAGTTTCTTGACAGGGAGCAGCAATCAGCCCCAGCATTTT.

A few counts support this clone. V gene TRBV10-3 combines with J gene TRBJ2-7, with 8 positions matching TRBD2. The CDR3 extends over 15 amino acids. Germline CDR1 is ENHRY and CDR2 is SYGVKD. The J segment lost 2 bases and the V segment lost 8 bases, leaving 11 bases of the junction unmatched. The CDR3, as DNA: TGTGCCATCGGGAGAGGGCTAGCGGGTGCCTACGAGCAGTACTTC. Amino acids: CAIGRGLAGAYEQYF.

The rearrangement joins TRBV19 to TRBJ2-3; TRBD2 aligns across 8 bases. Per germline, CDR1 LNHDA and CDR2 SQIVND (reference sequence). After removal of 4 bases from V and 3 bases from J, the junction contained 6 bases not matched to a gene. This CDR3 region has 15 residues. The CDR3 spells CASSKSRGETDTQYF. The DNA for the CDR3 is TGTGCCAGTAGTAAGTCGCGGGGGGAAACAGATACGCAGTATTTT.

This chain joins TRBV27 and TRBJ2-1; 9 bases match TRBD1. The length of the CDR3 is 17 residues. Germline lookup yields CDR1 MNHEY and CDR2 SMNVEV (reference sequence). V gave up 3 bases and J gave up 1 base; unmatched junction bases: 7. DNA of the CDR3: TGTGCCAGCAGTTTCCTTGGGACAGGGTCGTCCTACAATGAGCAGTTCTTC. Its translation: CASSFLGTGSSYNEQFF.

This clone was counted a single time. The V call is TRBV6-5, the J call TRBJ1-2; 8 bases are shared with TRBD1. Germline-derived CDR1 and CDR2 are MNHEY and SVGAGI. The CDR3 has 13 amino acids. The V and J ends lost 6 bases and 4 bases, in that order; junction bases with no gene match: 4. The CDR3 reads CASSRQGSYGYTF. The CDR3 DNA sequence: TGTGCCAGCAGCCGACAGGGGAGCTATGGCTACACCTTC.

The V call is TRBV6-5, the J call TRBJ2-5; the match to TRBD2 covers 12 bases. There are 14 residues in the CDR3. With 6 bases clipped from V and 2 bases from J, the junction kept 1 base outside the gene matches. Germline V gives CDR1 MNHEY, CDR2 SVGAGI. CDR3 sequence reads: CASSGTSGQETQYF. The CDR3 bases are TGTGCCAGCAGCGGGACTAGCGGGCAAGAGACCCAGTACTTC.